This TCR beta chain came from a study of T cell responses to AZD1222 COVID-19 vaccine (dated by TCRdb to about 2021). As for the study more broadly: Because spike-specific TCR depth and breadth did not differ between the two schedules, AZD1222 recipients who got a second dose at roughly 4 weeks were pooled with those who got a second dose at roughly 12 weeks. TCR sequencing covered approximately 230 trial participants: 200 to 220 given two doses of AZD1222 and 26 given two doses of MenACWY control vaccine. Trial participants were enrolled into age subgroups of 18-55, 56-69 and 70-plus years, which contained about 160, 30 and 59 TCR-sequenced participants, respectively. Overall results and qualifications from the work: After two AZD1222 doses, both the breadth and the depth of spike-specific TCRs were significantly higher than at day 0 and than in MenACWY recipients. No day 14 peak-response samples were available, so repertoires were characterized only after the peak T cell response. In the small 56-69-year group, the increase in depth fell short of significance, most likely because of low power. Conclusions about previously exposed vaccinees are limited, since just six or seven AZD1222 recipients were seropositive for SARS-CoV-2 at baseline. Most participants were white British and females outnumbered males, and the authors suggested that clonal diversity may have been underestimated. The vaccine-associated CD4 TCRs covered the entire spike protein, and the dominant responses fell in regions 160-218 and 743-854. Reportedly, almost half of the unique spike-specific TCRs recognized epitopes lying outside the regions that are mutated in the B.1.351 and B.1.1.7 variants.

Trimming costs V 2 bases and J 6 bases, and their ends lie 8 bases apart. Taken from cysteine to phenylalanine, the CDR3 has 13 residues. The retained sequence is limited to the CDR3, 39 bases, with the frame set at the first base. Taken from the germline V gene (reference sequence), the CDR1 and CDR2 loops are WNHNN and SYGVQD. The sample's time point label, decoded: baseline before first vaccination. The vaccinee samples were drawn from two UK trials, COV001 and COV002, one of which was a single-blind randomized controlled phase 2/3 trial testing AZD1222 (ChAdOx1 nCoV-19) in healthy adults. Trial participant PBMC samples were collected at day 0 and day 28 after the second dose for TCRbeta chain sequencing. With respect to this clone: There is no known antigen for this receptor. No much larger clone exists at a distance of one base, and base qualities are not known.

The CDR3 regions of human TCRbeta chains were analyzed by immunosequencing. In the paper's pipeline: TCRs in the repertoires were compared against a reference library of SARS-CoV-2-specific TCRs that had been generated with the MIRA antigen-specificity platform. Breadth was defined as the fraction of unique TCRs that were SARS-CoV-2-associated. Depth was defined as the fraction of total T cells that were SARS-CoV-2-associated. Using the MIRA data, each spike-specific TCR was mapped to the spike region that the TCR reacts to and placed in a CD4 or CD8 class. Log10-transformed breadth and depth values were compared by one-way ANOVA with Sidak's multiple comparisons tests. TCRdb retrieved this table from immuneACCESS and kept in-frame rearrangements only. Not all clones are present; in checked studies, unresolved V genes account for under half, and no reason is known for the remainder. V, J and clone size were drawn from that table, and D and trimming were deduced from the DNA. The sample includes roughly 150,000 clones, with roughly 91% observed a single time. Clones ranked in the top ten supply 1.4% to 1.5% of the sample.

The chain links TRBV10-1 with TRBJ2-1, with no reliable assignment of the D segment. This clonotype was sampled from an adult in good health. Sequenced here: peripheral blood, sampled on day 0 of AZD1222 vaccination. The DNA is as follows: TGCGCCAGCAGTGAGGACCCGAGCAATGAGCAGTTCTTC. It translates as CASSEDPSNEQFF.